These T cell receptor beta chains were read from a single sample in a study of shared clonotypes between healthy human individuals. The method was immunoSEQ multiplex PCR; TCRdb's version includes in-frame clones alone and lacks a portion of them. Of a few million clones detected, approximately 93% appear once; the ten largest clones hold around 0.4%. Sequencing was carried out using naive CD4+ T cells from PBMCs. Receptor source: a man aged 18 to 29 in good health. Some clones in this sample may be carry-over from other donors' samples. CDR3s include the opening cysteine and the closing phenylalanine or tryptophan. The D gene is left open where the match is weak. Size values are once, few and many counts, or a class for expanded clones, and some rows have none.

TRBJ2-2 . TRBV27 . CASSWQPKIRTGELFF TGTGCCAGCAGTTGGCAACCAAAGATTAGGACCGGGGAGCTGTTTTTT
TRBJ1-2 . TRBV5-1 TRBD1 CASSLSPGQGNYGYTF TGCGCCAGCAGCTTAAGCCCGGGACAGGGTAACTATGGCTACACCTTC
TRBJ2-6 . TRBV9 . CASSPLPASPGANVLTF TGTGCCAGCAGCCCGCTGCCAGCAAGCCCTGGGGCCAACGTCCTGACTTTC
TRBJ2-7 once TRBV6-1 . CASRGGSSAYF TGTGCCAGCCGAGGGGGTTCTAGTGCGTACTTC
TRBJ1-1 . TRBV18 . CASSPGRDMNTEAFF TGTGCCAGCTCACCCGGGAGGGACATGAACACTGAAGCTTTCTTT
TRBJ1-5 . TRBV28 . CASSLGLGLSRNQPQHF TGTGCCAGCAGTCTGGGTTTGGGACTCTCGCGCAATCAGCCCCAGCATTTT
TRBJ2-5 . TRBV7-2 . CASSPSGGFGTQYF TGTGCCAGCAGTCCATCCGGGGGCTTCGGGACCCAGTACTTC
TRBJ1-5 . TRBV7-8 TRBD1 CASSLTGRSNQPQHF TGTGCCAGCAGCTTGACAGGGAGGAGCAATCAGCCCCAGCATTTT
TRBJ1-2 . TRBV11-2 . CASSLLGQNYGYTF TGTGCCAGCAGCTTATTAGGACAGAACTATGGCTACACCTTC
TRBJ1-4 . TRBV5-1 . CASSLGRVREKLFF TGCGCCAGCAGCTTGGGCCGGGTTAGAGAAAAACTGTTTTTT
TRBJ2-7 . TRBV28 . CASSLTRPPDYEQYF TGTGCCAGCAGTCTGACAAGGCCCCCCGACTACGAGCAGTACTTC
TRBJ2-5 . TRBV5-4 . CASTRPGIAHQETQYF TGTGCCAGCACACGGCCCGGGATAGCTCACCAAGAGACCCAGTACTTC
TRBJ2-2 . TRBV5-1 TRBD1 CASSPRTGDPGELFF TGCGCCAGCAGCCCCCGGACAGGGGACCCCGGGGAGCTGTTTTTT
TRBJ1-3 . TRBV28 . CASFKYGNTIYF TGTGCCAGCTTTAAGTATGGAAACACCATATATTTT
TRBJ2-7 . TRBV28 . CASSLSAWRVSYEQYF TGTGCCAGCAGTTTATCGGCCTGGCGGGTCTCCTACGAGCAGTACTTC
TRBJ1-4 . TRBV25-1 TRBD1 CASSDDRAANEKLFF TGTGCCAGCAGTGACGACAGGGCTGCTAATGAAAAACTGTTTTTT
TRBJ1-5 . TRBV7-2 TRBD1 CASSPRQGQPQHF TGTGCCAGCAGCCCAAGACAGGGCCAGCCCCAGCATTTT
TRBJ1-2 . TRBV5-1 TRBD1 CASSLGQGANYGYTF TGCGCCAGCAGCTTGGGGCAGGGGGCGAACTATGGCTACACCTTC
TRBJ2-3 . TRBV6-1 TRBD2 CASSVLGGSADTQYF TGTGCCAGCAGTGTGCTGGGCGGGAGTGCGGATACGCAGTATTTT
TRBJ1-5 . TRBV9 TRBD1 CASSVPHPRTGLQQPQHF TGTGCCAGCAGCGTACCTCACCCACGGACAGGGCTGCAACAGCCCCAGCATTTT
TRBJ1-4 . TRBV6-6 . CASSSSSTNEKLFF TGTGCCAGCAGTAGCAGCTCAACTAATGAAAAACTGTTTTTT
TRBJ2-3 . TRBV5-5 . CASSLTRSTDTQYF TGTGCCAGCAGCTTGACAAGGAGCACAGATACGCAGTATTTT
TRBJ1-2 . TRBV28 . CASSQPDRHGYTF TGTGCCAGCAGTCAACCGGACCGCCATGGCTACACCTTC
TRBJ1-4 . TRBV18 TRBD1 CASSPPGQRNEKLFF TGTGCCAGCTCACCACCGGGACAGAGAAATGAAAAACTGTTTTTT
TRBJ2-1 . TRBV9 . CASSVRGTSGNNEQFF TGTGCCAGCAGCGTGAGGGGGACATCTGGGAACAATGAGCAGTTCTTC
TRBJ1-2 . TRBV28 TRBD1 CASTPGGTESNFYGYTF TGTGCCAGCACCCCCGGTGGGACAGAAAGTAATTTTTATGGCTACACCTTC
TRBJ2-7 . TRBV28 TRBD2 CASSLAGGSYEQYF TGTGCCAGCAGTTTAGCGGGAGGGTCCTACGAGCAGTACTTC
TRBJ2-3 . TRBV15 . CATSKTPMGTQYF TGTGCCACCAGCAAGACCCCCATGGGTACGCAGTATTTT
TRBJ2-5 . TRBV9 TRBD2 CASSTNSGMRETQYF TGTGCCAGCAGCACTAATAGCGGGATGCGAGAGACCCAGTACTTC
TRBJ2-7 . TRBV19 TRBD1 CASSRRDRIHYEQYF TGTGCCAGTAGTCGCCGGGACAGGATCCACTACGAGCAGTACTTC
TRBJ1-2 . TRBV15 . CATSRDRGLDYGYTF TGTGCCACCAGCAGAGATAGGGGCTTGGACTATGGCTACACCTTC
TRBJ1-1 . TRBV5-1 . CASSLDSLNTEAFF TGCGCCAGCAGCTTGGACTCACTGAACACTGAAGCTTTCTTT
TRBJ1-5 . TRBV30 . CAWGAPGGGGNQPQHF TGTGCCTGGGGGGCCCCCGGGGGAGGGGGCAATCAGCCCCAGCATTTT
TRBJ1-1 . TRBV28 TRBD1 CASSSITGGGTEAFF TGTGCCAGCAGCTCAATAACAGGGGGCGGCACTGAAGCTTTCTTT
TRBJ2-7 . TRBV6-6 . CASRWGRSSYEQYF TGTGCCAGCCGTTGGGGCAGGAGCTCCTACGAGCAGTACTTC
TRBJ1-1 once TRBV6-5 . CASSQGRFTEAFF TGTGCCAGCAGCCAGGGGAGGTTCACTGAAGCTTTCTTT